This TCR beta chain was sequenced in a study of T cells after yellow fever vaccination (dated by TCRdb to the late 2010s). Regarding the study in general: The SMART-Seq v4 Ultra Low Input RNA kit was used to prepare libraries from fractions with low cell numbers. To track T-cell clones before and after primary and booster YFV17D yellow fever vaccination, bulk TCR alpha and beta repertoires were sequenced longitudinally. Two healthy male donors, one aged 18 to 30 and one aged 30 to 40 years, were included in the cohort. Bulk PBMC replicates and cell subsets were isolated from blood drawn at multiple timepoints before and after both primary and secondary immunization.

What the research found in general, with its limitations: Compared with the primary T-cell response, the secondary T-cell response was faster but weaker, reaching its peak on day 5 rather than on day 15. Most clones expanded after primary vaccination (96% of CD4 and 88% of CD8) were re-detected after the booster, suggesting that broad memory maintenance occurred. Because the study included only two donors, the extent to which the findings can be generalized is limited. A small fraction of clonotypes showed up in both the CD4 and CD8 compartments, probably as a result of convergent recombination. Computational filtering was required because FACS-sorted repertoires could contain abundant contaminating clonotypes from the bulk population.

This specimen's treatment or condition label, per the study, means: live attenuated yellow fever vaccine strain. At each blood-draw timepoint, two biological replicates of bulk PBMCs were collected. PBMCs were isolated from peripheral blood using a standard Ficoll-Paque protocol. RNA was extracted with TriZol from bulk PBMCs, CD4 and CD8 fractions, and dextramer-positive and dextramer-negative fractions. The CDR3 covers 12 residues, taking in both the cysteine and the phenylalanine. Of the read, only the CDR3 DNA is kept; its 36 bases are in frame from base 1. V was cut back by 6 bases and J by 1 base, leaving a gap of 9 bases between them. CDR1 and CDR2 are read off the germline V gene as SQVTM and ANQGSEA. Synthesis of TCR cDNA relied on 5'RACE template switching, a step that introduced a universal primer site along with unique molecular identifiers. Priming for cDNA synthesis came from both the TCR alpha and TCR beta constant segments. Library amplification used two PCR steps, and the second PCR step added sample barcodes and sequencing adapters. Sequencing of libraries was performed on Illumina HiSeq 2500 (2x100 bp) or NovaSeq (2x150 bp). Per the source publication's procedure: Demultiplexing of reads and collapsing into UMI consensus sequences were performed with MIGEC, and V(D)J alignment was carried out with MiXCR. Using edgeR on replicate PBMC samples, clonotypes were called vaccine-responding if FDR was below 0.01 and the log2 fold change was above 5 up to day 15. CD4 or CD8 identity was assigned to each bulk clonotype according to whether the clonotype was present at higher abundance in the sequenced CD4 repertoire or the sequenced CD8 repertoire. Through fastp at Q25 and MiXCR, TCRdb rebuilt clones from the public reads, retaining in-frame beta chains. All rows with the same CDR3 protein become a single entry with the most common DNA and genes. TCRdb's processing, not the authors' own work, is the source of the V and J calls. A total of 300,000 or so distinct CDR3 sequences appear in this sample, 6.5% to 8.5% of them only once. The ten largest clonotypes hold 18% of the sample.

As to this clonotype: It has no known antigen specificity. No much larger clone is present one base from it, and per-base qualities are unavailable.

The V gene is TRBV29-1 and the J gene is TRBJ2-5; confidence is insufficient to name the D gene. The clonotype comes from a man aged 18 to 30 who received the YFV17D yellow fever vaccine. Sample: PBMCs, taken 35 to 50 days after the first yellow fever vaccination. Read as DNA, the sequence is TGCAGCGTATTAGGTCCCCAAGAGACCCAGTACTTC. This translates into CSVLGPQETQYF.